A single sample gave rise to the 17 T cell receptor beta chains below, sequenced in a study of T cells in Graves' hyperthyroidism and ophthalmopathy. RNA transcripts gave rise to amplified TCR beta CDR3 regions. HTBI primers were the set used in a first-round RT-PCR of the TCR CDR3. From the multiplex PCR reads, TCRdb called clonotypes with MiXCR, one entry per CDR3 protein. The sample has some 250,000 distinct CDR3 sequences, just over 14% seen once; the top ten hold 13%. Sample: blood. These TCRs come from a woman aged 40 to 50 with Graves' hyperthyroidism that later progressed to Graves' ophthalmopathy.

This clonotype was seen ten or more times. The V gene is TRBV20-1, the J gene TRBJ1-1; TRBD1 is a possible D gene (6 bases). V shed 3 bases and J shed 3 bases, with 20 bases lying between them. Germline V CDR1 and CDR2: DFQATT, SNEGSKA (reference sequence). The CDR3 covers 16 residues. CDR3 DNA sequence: TGCAGTGCTAGTACCCCCGGTGCGGGGGCGGACACTGAAGCTTTCTTT. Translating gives CSASTPGAGADTEAFF.

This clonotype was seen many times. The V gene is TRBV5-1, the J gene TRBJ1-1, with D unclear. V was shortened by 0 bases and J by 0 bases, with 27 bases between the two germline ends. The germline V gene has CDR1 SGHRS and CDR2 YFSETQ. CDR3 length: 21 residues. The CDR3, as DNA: TGCGCCAGCAGCTTGGCCCTAGATGGAGGCCCCAAAAGATCCATGAACACTGAAGCTTTCTTT. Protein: CASSLALDGGPKRSMNTEAFF.

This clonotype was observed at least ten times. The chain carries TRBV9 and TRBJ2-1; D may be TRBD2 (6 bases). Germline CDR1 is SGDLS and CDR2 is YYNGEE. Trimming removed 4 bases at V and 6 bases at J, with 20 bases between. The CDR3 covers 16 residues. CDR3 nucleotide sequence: TGTGCCAGCAGCATCACGGCCGGGACTTTGAGCAATGAGCAGTTCTTC. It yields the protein CASSITAGTLSNEQFF.

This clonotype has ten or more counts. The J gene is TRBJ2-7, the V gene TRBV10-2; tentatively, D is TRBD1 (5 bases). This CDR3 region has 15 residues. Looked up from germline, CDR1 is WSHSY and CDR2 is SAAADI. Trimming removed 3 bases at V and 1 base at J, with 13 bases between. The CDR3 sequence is CASSEIPRASYEQYF. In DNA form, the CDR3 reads TGCGCCAGCAGTGAAATACCCAGGGCGTCCTACGAGCAGTACTTC.

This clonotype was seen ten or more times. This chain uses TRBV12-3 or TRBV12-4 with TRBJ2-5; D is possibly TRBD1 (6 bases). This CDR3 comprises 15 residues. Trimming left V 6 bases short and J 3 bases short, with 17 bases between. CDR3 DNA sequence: TGTGCCAGCAGCCCTCGGGCAGGGGTTAAAGAGACCCAGTACTTC. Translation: CASSPRAGVKETQYF.

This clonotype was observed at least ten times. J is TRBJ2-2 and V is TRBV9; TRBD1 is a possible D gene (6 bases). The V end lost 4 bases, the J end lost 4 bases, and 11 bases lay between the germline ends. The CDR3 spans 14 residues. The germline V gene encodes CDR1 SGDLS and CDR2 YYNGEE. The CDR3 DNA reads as TGTGCCAGCAGCCCCCGCAGGGGCACCGGGGAGCTGTTTTTT. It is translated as CASSPRRGTGELFF.

CDR3 bases: TGTGCCAGCAGCTTCTTGGGACAGCAAGAGACCCAGTACTTC. This sequence encodes CASSFLGQQETQYF. This chain links TRBV5-6 with TRBJ2-5; the match to TRBD1 covers 7 bases. The CDR3 loop spans 14 amino acids. CDR1 is SGHDT and CDR2 is YYEEEE in the germline V gene. J lost 2 bases, V lost 2 bases, and 3 bases had no gene match.

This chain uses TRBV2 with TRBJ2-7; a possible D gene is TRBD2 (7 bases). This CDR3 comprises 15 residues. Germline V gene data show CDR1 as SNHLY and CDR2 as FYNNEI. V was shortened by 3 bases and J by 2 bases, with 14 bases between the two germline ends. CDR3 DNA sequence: TGTGCCAGCAGTGAGGACCGGGGGGCTACCTACGAGCAGTACTTC. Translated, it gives CASSEDRGATYEQYF.

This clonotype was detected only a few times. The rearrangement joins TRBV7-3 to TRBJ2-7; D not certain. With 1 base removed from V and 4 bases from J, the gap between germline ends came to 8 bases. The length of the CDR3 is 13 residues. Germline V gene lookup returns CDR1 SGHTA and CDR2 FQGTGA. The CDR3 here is CASSLNFAYEQYF. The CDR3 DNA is TGTGCCAGCAGCTTAAACTTCGCTTACGAGCAGTACTTC.

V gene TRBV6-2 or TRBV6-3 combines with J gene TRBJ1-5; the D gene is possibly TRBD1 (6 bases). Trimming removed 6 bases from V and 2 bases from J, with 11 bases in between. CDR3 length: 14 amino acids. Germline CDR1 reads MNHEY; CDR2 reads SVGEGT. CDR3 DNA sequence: TGTGCCAGCAGCACAGGGAGCGGCAATCAGCCCCAGCATTTT. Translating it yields CASSTGSGNQPQHF.

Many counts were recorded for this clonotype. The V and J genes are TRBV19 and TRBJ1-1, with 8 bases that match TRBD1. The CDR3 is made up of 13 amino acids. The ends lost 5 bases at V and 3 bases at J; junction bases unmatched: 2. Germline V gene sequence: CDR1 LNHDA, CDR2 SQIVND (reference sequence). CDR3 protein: CASSGQGYTEAFF. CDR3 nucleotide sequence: TGTGCCAGTAGTGGACAGGGTTACACTGAAGCTTTCTTT.

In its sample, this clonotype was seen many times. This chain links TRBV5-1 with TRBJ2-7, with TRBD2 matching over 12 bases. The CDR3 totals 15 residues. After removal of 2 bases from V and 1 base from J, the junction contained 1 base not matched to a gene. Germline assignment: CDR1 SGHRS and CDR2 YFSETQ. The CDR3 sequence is CASSLTSGRSYEQYF. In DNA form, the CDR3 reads TGCGCCAGCAGCTTAACTAGCGGGAGGTCCTACGAGCAGTACTTC.

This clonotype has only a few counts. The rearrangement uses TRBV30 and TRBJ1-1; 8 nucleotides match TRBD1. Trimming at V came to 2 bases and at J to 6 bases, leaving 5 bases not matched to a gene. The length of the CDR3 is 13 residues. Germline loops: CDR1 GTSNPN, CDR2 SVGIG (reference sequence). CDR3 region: CAWSKQGGAEAFF. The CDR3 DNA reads TGTGCCTGGAGTAAACAGGGGGGGGCTGAAGCTTTCTTT.

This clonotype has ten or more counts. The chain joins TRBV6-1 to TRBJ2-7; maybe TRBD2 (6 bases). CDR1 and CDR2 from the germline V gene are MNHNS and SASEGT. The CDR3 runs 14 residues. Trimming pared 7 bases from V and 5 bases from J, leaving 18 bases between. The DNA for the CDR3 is TGTGCCAGCATGACTCCGGGACTTATTAACGAGCAGTACTTC. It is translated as CASMTPGLINEQYF.

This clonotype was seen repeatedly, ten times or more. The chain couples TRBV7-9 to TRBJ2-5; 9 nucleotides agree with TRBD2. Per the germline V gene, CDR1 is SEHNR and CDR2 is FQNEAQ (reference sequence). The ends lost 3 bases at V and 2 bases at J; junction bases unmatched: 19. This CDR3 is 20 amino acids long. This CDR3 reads CASSFGGRAREWRIQETQYF. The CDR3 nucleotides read TGTGCCAGCAGCTTCGGCGGGAGGGCCCGGGAGTGGCGGATTCAAGAGACCCAGTACTTC.

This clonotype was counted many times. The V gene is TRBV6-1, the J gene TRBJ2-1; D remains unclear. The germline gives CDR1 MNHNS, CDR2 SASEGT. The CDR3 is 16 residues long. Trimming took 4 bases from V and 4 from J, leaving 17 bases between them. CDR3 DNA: TGTGCCAGCAGTGTCTTGAGAACGGGTCCGTACAATGAGCAGTTCTTC. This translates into CASSVLRTGPYNEQFF.

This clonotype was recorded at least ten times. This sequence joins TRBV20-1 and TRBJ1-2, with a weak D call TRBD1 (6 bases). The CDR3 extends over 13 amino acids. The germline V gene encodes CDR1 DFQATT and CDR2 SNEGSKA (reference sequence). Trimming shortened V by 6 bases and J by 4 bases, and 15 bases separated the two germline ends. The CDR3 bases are TGCAGTGCGGGGGGCAGTGGGGGCTATGGCTACACCTTC. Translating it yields CSAGGSGGYGYTF.